This T cell receptor beta chain was sequenced in a study of T cells in Graves' hyperthyroidism and ophthalmopathy. This clonotype occurred many times. The germline V gene has CDR1 MNHNS and CDR2 SASEGT. V was trimmed by 2 bases and J by 4 bases, leaving 17 bases between them. The CDR3 sequence is 16 residues long. Regions amplified from RNA transcripts were the TCR beta CDR3 regions. TCR CDR3 underwent first-round RT-PCR with the HTBI primer set. TCRdb fed the multiplex PCR reads into MiXCR, producing one record per CDR3 protein. The sample comprises fewer than 650,000 distinct CDR3 sequences, about 15% of which are singletons, and over 3.5% rests with the top ten.

V usage is TRBV6-1 and J usage is TRBJ1-1; D remains unclear. What was sequenced was blood. The sequence was collected from a woman aged 35 to 49 with Graves' ophthalmopathy. The CDR3, as DNA: TGTGCCAGCAGTGAACTAGGCAGCCTAAGGATCACTGAAGCTTTCTTT. This sequence encodes CASSELGSLRITEAFF.